Listed below are T cell receptor beta chains from one sample, sequenced in a study of radiotherapy plus CTLA-4 blockade in lung cancer. Sequencing used immunoSEQ multiplex PCR; TCRdb keeps in-frame clones, though not all of them. This sample has fewer than 85,000 clones, with around 84% found just once. The sequencing used peripheral blood, collected from a patient treated with radiotherapy plus ipilimumab. The receptors here all came from a human donor with non-small cell lung cancer who had stable disease on radiotherapy plus ipilimumab. Both conserved end residues are part of each CDR3. The D gene is left open where the match is weak. Size values are once, few and many counts, or a class for expanded clones, and some rows have none.

TRBV10-1	-	TRBD2	TRBJ2-1	TGCGCCAGCAGTGAGTCGGCTAGCGGACGCGCCTACAATGAGCAGTTCTTC	CASSESASGRAYNEQFF
TRBV4-2	-	-	TRBJ2-7	TGTGCCAGCAGCCAAGAGTTCGGGGCGGACCACGAGCAGTACTTC	CASSQEFGADHEQYF
TRBV27	-	TRBD1	TRBJ1-2	TGTGCCAGCACTACTTTTATCCGGGACAGGGGTTATGGCTACACCTTC	CASTTFIRDRGYGYTF
TRBV5-4	-	-	TRBJ2-5	TGTGCCAGCAGCCCTGGACAGAATCAAGGGACCCAGTACTTC	CASSPGQNQGTQYF
TRBV7-2	-	TRBD1	TRBJ2-1	TGTGCCAGCAGCTTACAGGGACAGGGGGGGAACAATGAGCAGTTCTTC	CASSLQGQGGNNEQFF
TRBV19	-	TRBD1	TRBJ2-6	TGTGCCAGTAGTAACGCGGGACAGGGGGCGCCCGGGGCCAACGTCCTGACTTTC	CASSNAGQGAPGANVLTF
TRBV7-2	-	-	TRBJ2-3	TGTGCCAGCAGCCTCTATGGGGTTTGGACAGATACGCAGTATTTT	CASSLYGVWTDTQYF
TRBV11-3	once	-	TRBJ2-3	TGTGCCAGCAGCTTAGATCTGCCCCTCGCGGGGTCGCAGTATTTT	CASSLDLPLAGSQYF
TRBV11-3	-	-	TRBJ1-3	TGTGCCAGCAGCTTAACCTCTGGAAACACCATATATTTT	CASSLTSGNTIYF
TRBV5-1	-	TRBD2	TRBJ2-1	TGCGCCAGCAGCCGGAGCGGGGGGGCCGGGAATGAGCAGTTCTTC	CASSRSGGAGNEQFF
TRBV5-1	-	TRBD2	TRBJ2-1	TGCGCCAGCAGGAAAGGGGCTAGCGGGGGGCCTAGATACAATGAGCAGTTCTTC	CASRKGASGGPRYNEQFF
TRBV29-1	few	-	TRBJ1-4	TGCAGCGTTGCGAACATAGGGGAAAAACTGTTTTTT	CSVANIGEKLFF
TRBV9	-	TRBD1	TRBJ2-6	TGTGCCAGCAGCGTAGGACAGGGGGCTGTGGGGGCCAACGTCCTGACTTTC	CASSVGQGAVGANVLTF
TRBV2	-	-	TRBJ1-4	TGTGCCAGCAGTCCGGGCTCGAGGGAAAAACTGTTTTTT	CASSPGSREKLFF
TRBV27	-	-	TRBJ2-3	TGTGCCAGCAGTCCGCTCGGGACCGCAGATACGCAGTATTTT	CASSPLGTADTQYF
TRBV19	once	TRBD2	TRBJ2-3	TGTGCCAGTAAAGGCGGGGGTAGGACAGATACGCAGTATTTT	CASKGGGRTDTQYF
TRBV19	-	-	TRBJ1-3	TGTGCCAGCCTAAGACAGGCGGGAGGAAACACCATATATTTT	CASLRQAGGNTIYF
TRBV19	few	TRBD1	TRBJ1-1	TGTGCCAGTAGTGGACAGGGATGGGGGAACACTGAAGCTTTCTTT	CASSGQGWGNTEAFF
TRBV9	-	-	TRBJ2-1	TGTGCCAGCAGCGTAGGCCCGACCGGCACGAACAATGAGCAGTTCTTC	CASSVGPTGTNNEQFF
TRBV15	-	-	TRBJ2-3	TGTGCCACCAGCCGAAACCGGGTGAGCACAGATACGCAGTATTTT	CATSRNRVSTDTQYF
TRBV6-1	-	-	TRBJ2-1	TGTGCCAGCAGAAGATGGGGTGAGCAGTTCTTC	CASRRWGEQFF
TRBV18	-	-	TRBJ2-6	TGTGCCAGCTCACCGTCTCGGACCTTAGAGATCTCTGGGGCCAACGTCCTGACTTTC	CASSPSRTLEISGANVLTF
TRBV30	once	TRBD1	TRBJ1-4	TGTGCCTGGCAGGGGGCCGCGGTCGGCGAAAAACTGTTTTTT	CAWQGAAVGEKLFF
TRBV19	-	-	TRBJ1-5	TGTGCCAGTAGTATACAGGGATACAATCAGCCCCAGCATTTT	CASSIQGYNQPQHF
TRBV28	-	-	TRBJ2-1	TGTGCCAGCAGTCGACAGGACGAACGGAGGAGAAATGAGCAGTTCTTC	CASSRQDERRRNEQFF
TRBV27	-	-	TRBJ1-6	TGTGCCAGCAGTCCGGACAGAAGTTTTTCACCCCTCCACTTT	CASSPDRSFSPLHF
TRBV9	-	-	TRBJ2-7	TGTGCCAGCAGCTCTGGATACGAGCAGTACTTC	CASSSGYEQYF
TRBV28	-	TRBD2	TRBJ2-3	TGTGCCAGCAGTTTCTCCTGGACTAGCGGGGGGGTGGGCACAGATACGCAGTATTTT	CASSFSWTSGGVGTDTQYF
TRBV25-1	-	-	TRBJ1-2	TGTGCCAGCAGTGAGGGATTACGGTATGGCTACACCTTC	CASSEGLRYGYTF
TRBV28	-	-	TRBJ1-6	TGTGCCAGCATTACCCTGGACAGAACCTATAATTCACCCCTCCACTTT	CASITLDRTYNSPLHF
TRBV5-1	once	TRBD2	TRBJ2-7	TGCGCCAGCAGCTTCAGTAGCGGGAGCCAATACGAGCAGTACTTC	CASSFSSGSQYEQYF
TRBV2	once	-	TRBJ2-3	TGTGCCAGCAGGATTGTCGGGGATACGCAGTATTTT	CASRIVGDTQYF
TRBV7-9	-	-	TRBJ2-5	TGTGCCAGCAGCGAAACTGGGGGCCGTGTGGGGACCCAGTACTTC	CASSETGGRVGTQYF
TRBV5-1	once	TRBD1	TRBJ1-2	TGCGCCAGCAGCGGGGGACAGGGCCCTAACTATGGCTACACCTTC	CASSGGQGPNYGYTF
TRBV6-1	few	-	TRBJ1-3	TGTGCCAGCACCCACGAGATTTCTGGAAACACCATATATTTT	CASTHEISGNTIYF
TRBV18	few	-	TRBJ2-7	TGTGCCAGCTCACCACCGGGGAGCTACGAGCAGTACTTC	CASSPPGSYEQYF
TRBV19	-	-	TRBJ2-2	TGTGCCAGTAGTATATCCAGGATGTACGTCGGGGAGCTGTTTTTT	CASSISRMYVGELFF
TRBV7-9	-	-	TRBJ2-3	TGTGCCAGCAGCTTAGCTTCCGGCCTCACAGATACGCAGTATTTT	CASSLASGLTDTQYF
TRBV6-1	-	-	TRBJ2-1	TGTGCCAGCAGCCCGAGATTAGGCGGCAACAATGAGCAGTTCTTC	CASSPRLGGNNEQFF
TRBV2	-	TRBD1	TRBJ1-5	TGTGCCAGCAGTGCGTTAGGGGGCAGGAGCAATCAGCCCCAGCATTTT	CASSALGGRSNQPQHF
TRBV7-2	-	-	TRBJ2-5	TGTGCCAGCAGCTTACGTGCAGGTCCGGGAGAGACCCAGTACTTC	CASSLRAGPGETQYF
TRBV10-1	-	-	TRBJ2-7	TGCGCCAGCATGGAGGGAATGGACGAGCAGTACTTC	CASMEGMDEQYF
TRBV5-1	-	TRBD1	TRBJ1-2	TGCGCCAGCAGCCCGGGACAGGGGGGGAGCTATGGCTACACCTTC	CASSPGQGGSYGYTF